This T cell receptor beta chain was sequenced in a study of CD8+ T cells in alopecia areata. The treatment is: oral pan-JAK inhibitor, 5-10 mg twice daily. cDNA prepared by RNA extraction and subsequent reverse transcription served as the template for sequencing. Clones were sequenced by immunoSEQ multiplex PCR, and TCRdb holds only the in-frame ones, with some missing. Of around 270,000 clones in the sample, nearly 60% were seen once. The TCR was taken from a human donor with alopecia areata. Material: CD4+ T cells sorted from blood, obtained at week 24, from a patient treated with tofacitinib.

The chain's CDR3 is CASSQDLDQPQHF. The CDR3 bases are TGCGCCAGCAGCCAAGATCTCGATCAGCCCCAGCATTTT. The V call is TRBV4-3, the J call TRBJ1-5, with no clear D. This CDR3 has 13 amino acids. Trimming shortened V by 0 bases and J by 5 bases, and 5 bases separated the two germline ends. The V gene's germline CDR1 is LGHNA and CDR2 YSLEER.